What follows are 20 T cell receptor beta chains derived from one specimen sequenced in a study of breast tumors, draining lymph nodes, adjacent tissues. Samples came from axillary lymph nodes draining the breast cancer. Via MiXCR, TCRdb re-called the multiplex PCR reads, giving one row per CDR3 protein. This sample carries 150,000 or so distinct CDR3 sequences, about 30% of them seen once, and the ten largest clones take about 3.8%. Input material: axillary lymph node tissue. These receptors were taken from a female donor with breast cancer. Some clones in this sample may be carry-over from other donors' samples.

Concerning this clonotype: This sequence may be a read error, since a much larger clone differs from it by one base. The CDR3 sequence is CAISESGTVGGNTEAFF. DNA of the CDR3: TGTGCCATCAGTGAATCCGGGACAGTCGGGGGAAACACTGAAGCTTTCTTT. J is TRBJ1-1 and V is TRBV10-3; 7 bases match TRBD1. CDR1 is ENHRY and CDR2 is SYGVKD in the germline V gene. Unmatched junction bases numbered 12, after V lost 3 bases and J lost 2 bases. This CDR3 spans 17 amino acids.

This clonotype occurred many times. The V call is TRBV7-9, the J call TRBJ2-3; TRBD2 matches 8 bases. The CDR3 spans 14 residues. Germline CDR1 and CDR2: SEHNR and FQNEAQ (reference sequence). J gave up 6 bases and V 7 bases, and 9 bases lay outside the gene matches. CDR3 coding DNA: TGTGCCAGCATCGGGGGGGAGGTACACGATACGCAGTATTTT. This encodes CASIGGEVHDTQYF.

This clonotype was recorded many times. This chain connects TRBV6-4 to TRBJ2-7; D is ambiguous. V was clipped by 6 bases and J by 5 bases, with 2 bases between them. The CDR3 is made up of 9 amino acids. Germline CDR1 and CDR2: MRHNA and SNTAGT. DNA of the CDR3: TGTGCCAGCAGGGACGAGCAGTACTTC. It translates to CASRDEQYF.

In this sample, this clonotype turned up many times. The genes are TRBV6-6 and TRBJ2-7, with TRBD2 identical over 8 bases. The CDR3 consists of 16 residues. The germline V gene has CDR1 MNHNY and CDR2 SVGAGI (reference sequence). The trim removed 5 bases at V and 5 bases at J, leaving 14 bases unmatched. For the CDR3, the DNA is TGTGCCAGCAGTCACGCTCAGCGGGAGAAAGGTAACGAGCAGTACTTC. Residues: CASSHAQREKGNEQYF.

This clonotype occurred many times. Here the CDR3 omits its conserved ending phenylalanine or tryptophan, so a read error is the likely source. The DNA is left out, because the CDR3 cannot be placed on it with certainty; the CDR3 is given as TCRdb lists it. The chain recombines TRBV2 with TRBJ2-5; TRBD2, as called in the table, went unchecked against the DNA. The CDR3 has 8 amino acids, counting both end residues. Germline CDR1 SNHLY, CDR2 FYNNEI. This CDR3 is CASSSTSP.

This clonotype was found many times. The chain couples TRBV2 to TRBJ2-1; 7 nucleotides match TRBD2. V trimming: 3 bases; J trimming: 4 bases; junction bases outside the gene matches: 6. Germline V gives CDR1 SNHLY, CDR2 FYNNEI. The CDR3 is made up of 15 amino acids. Here the CDR3 reads CASSDASGSYNEQFF. CDR3 nucleotide sequence: TGTGCCAGCAGTGACGCTAGCGGTTCATACAATGAGCAGTTCTTC. Full variable domain (outside the CDR3, taken from reference TRBV2 and TRBJ2-1): EPEVTQTPSHQVTQMGQEVILRCVPISNHLYFYWYRQILGQKVEFLVSFYNNEISEKSEIFDDQFSVERPDGSNFTLKIRSTKLEDSAMYFCASSDASGSYNEQFFGPGTRLTVL.

About this clonotype itself: A read error may be the cause here, since a much bigger clone is one base away. V and J are TRBV5-4 and TRBJ1-3, with D perhaps matching TRBD1 (5 bases). The CDR3 covers 15 residues. Looked up from germline, CDR1 is SGHNT and CDR2 is YYREEE (reference sequence). V was shortened by 3 bases and J by 2 bases, with 12 bases between the two germline ends. The CDR3 DNA sequence: TGTGCCAGCAGCTCCGGACGGGGCGCTGGAAACACCATATATTTT. It codes for CASSSGRGAGNTIYF. The full variable domain, in which reference TRBV5-4 and TRBJ1-3 provide the parts outside the CDR3, is ETGVTQSPTHLIKTRGQQVTLRCSSQSGHNTVSWYQQALGQGPQFIFQYYREEENGRGNFPPRFSGLQFPNYSSELNVNALELDDSALYLCASSSGRGAGNTIYFGEGSWLTVV.

This clonotype showed up many times. The chain recombines TRBV24-1 with TRBJ2-3; no clear D. V was clipped by 4 bases and J by 3 bases, with 13 bases between them. There are 15 residues in the CDR3. In germline, CDR1 is KGHDR, CDR2 SFDVKD. The CDR3 protein is CATSEAREATDTQYF. The CDR3 DNA reads as TGTGCCACCAGTGAGGCAAGGGAAGCAACAGATACGCAGTATTTT.

This clonotype has a count of ten or more. The genes are TRBV5-5 and TRBJ1-4; D is unresolved. Per the germline V gene, CDR1 is SGHKS and CDR2 is YYEKEE (reference sequence). This CDR3 is built from 14 residues. The V end was cut by 3 bases, the J end by 3 bases, with 9 bases between. The DNA for the CDR3 is TGTGCCAGCAGCTCCGGCGGGGCTAATGAAAAACTGTTTTTT. Translation: CASSSGGANEKLFF.

This chain connects TRBV6-6 to TRBJ2-7; 10 nucleotides align to TRBD1. CDR1 MNHNY and CDR2 SVGAGI come from the germline V gene (reference sequence). CDR3 size: 15 residues. The trim removed 6 bases at V and 3 bases at J, leaving 8 bases unmatched. CDR3 DNA: TGTGCCAGCAGCCTTGGGACAGGGGCTCGCTACGAGCAGTACTTC. Residues: CASSLGTGARYEQYF.

The chain has TRBV6-5 and TRBJ1-6; D might be TRBD1 (5 bases). V lost 5 bases, J lost 13 bases, and 15 bases lay in between. This CDR3 region has 13 residues. Germline V gives CDR1 MNHEY, CDR2 SVGAGI. The CDR3 sequence is CASSRDVGRPLHF. The CDR3 region has the DNA TGTGCCAGCAGTCGGGACGTAGGTAGGCCCCTCCACTTT.

As concerns this clonotype: A much more abundant neighbour one base away suggests this may be a read error. The chain links TRBV6-2 or TRBV6-3 to TRBJ2-5, with 8 bases identical to TRBD2. The V segment lost 5 bases and the J segment 9 bases; nucleotides outside the gene matches: 8. The CDR3 length is 13 residues. Germline CDR1 MNHEY, CDR2 SVGEGT. The CDR3, as DNA: TGTGCCAGCAGTAGGGGGAGGCGGGAGGCCCAGTACTTC. Protein product: CASSRGRREAQYF.

This clonotype was seen repeatedly, ten times or more. The chain links TRBV9 to TRBJ2-2, with 8 bases aligning to TRBD1. CDR1 and CDR2 (germline): SGDLS, YYNGEE. The V gene end was trimmed by 0 bases and the J gene end by 7 bases; junction bases not matched to a gene: 5. The CDR3 length is 15 residues. Here the CDR3 reads CASSVDQGAGGELFF. The CDR3 DNA reads as TGTGCCAGCAGCGTAGACCAGGGGGCGGGCGGGGAGCTGTTTTTT. Drawing the rest from reference TRBV9 and TRBJ2-2, the complete variable domain is DSGVTQTPKHLITATGQRVTLRCSPRSGDLSVYWYQQSLDQGLQFLIQYYNGEERAKGNILERFSAQQFPDLHSELNLSSLELGDSALYFCASSVDQGAGGELFFGEGSRLTVL.

V and J are TRBV9 and TRBJ2-1; D might be TRBD1 or TRBD2, each matching 5 bases. The V end lost 5 bases, the J end lost 4 bases, and 16 bases lay between the germline ends. Germline V gene data show CDR1 as SGDLS and CDR2 as YYNGEE. This CDR3 region has 15 residues. For the CDR3, the DNA is TGTGCCAGCAGGGCCATCGGGGCTTCTTACAATGAGCAGTTCTTC. Translating it yields CASRAIGASYNEQFF.

As to this clonotype: This could be a read error, since a much larger clone is one nucleotide away. Likely a read error: the CDR3 ends without its conserved phenylalanine or tryptophan. The rearrangement uses TRBV27 and TRBJ2-3; the D gene could be TRBD1 or TRBD2 (5 bases each). V was cut by 2 bases and J by 1 base, with 13 bases left in between. Germline CDR1 and CDR2: MNHEY and SMNVEV (reference sequence). The CDR3 runs to 16 residues. CDR3 amino acids: CASSLIALGGTDTQYV. The DNA of the CDR3 is TGTGCCAGCAGTTTAATAGCGTTGGGGGGCACAGATACGCAGTATGTT.

At least ten counts were recorded for this clonotype. V usage is TRBV29-1 and J usage is TRBJ2-1; TRBD1 is a possible D gene (6 bases). Trimming took off 4 bases at V and 4 bases at J, with 11 bases between the two ends. This CDR3 spans 13 amino acids. In germline, CDR1 is SQVTM, CDR2 ANQGSEA. CDR3 sequence reads: CSVVRGPYNEQFF. In DNA, the CDR3 is TGCAGCGTTGTCAGGGGACCTTACAATGAGCAGTTCTTC.

This clonotype has a count of ten or more. This rearrangement joins TRBV19 to TRBJ2-5, with D perhaps TRBD2 (6 bases). Between the trimmed V and J ends, which lost 11 bases and 1 base, there was a span of 20 bases. There are 15 residues in the CDR3. The germline V gene has CDR1 LNHDA and CDR2 SQIVND (reference sequence). DNA of the CDR3: TGTGCCTCTACGCTAGGAGGGCTGGGCCAAGAGACCCAGTACTTC. Translating it yields CASTLGGLGQETQYF.

The J gene is TRBJ1-5, the V gene TRBV28, with unresolved D. The CDR3 covers 13 residues. V was trimmed by 5 bases and J by 7 bases, leaving 12 bases between them. Germline V lookup: CDR1 MDHEN, CDR2 SYDVKM. CDR3 sequence reads: CASSPSRQQPQHF. Here the CDR3 DNA reads TGTGCCAGCAGTCCATCCCGGCAACAGCCCCAGCATTTT. Filled out from reference TRBV28 and TRBJ1-5, the complete variable domain reads DVKVTQSSRYLVKRTGEKVFLECVQDMDHENMFWYRQDPGLGLRLIYFSYDVKMKEKGDIPEGYSVSREKKERFSLILESASTNQTSMYLCASSPSRQQPQHFGDGTRLSIL.

With respect to this clonotype: A junction boundary mismatches the germline segment, possibly from a read error. This chain uses TRBV6-4 with TRBJ2-2; 7 bases match TRBD1. Germline CDR1 MRHNA, CDR2 SNTAGT. This CDR3 contains 13 residues. DNA for the CDR3: TGCGCCAGCAGTGATGAGGGGGCCGGGGAGCTGCTTTTT. Translation gives CASSDEGAGELLF.

This clonotype has a count of ten or more. This chain connects TRBV4-2 to TRBJ1-5, with D perhaps matching TRBD1 (6 bases). The germline V and J ends were trimmed by 1 base and 6 bases, with 16 bases remaining between them. Looked up from germline, CDR1 is LGHNA and CDR2 is YNFKEQ. This CDR3 comprises 16 residues. The CDR3, as DNA: TGTGCCAGCAGCCAAGCCGGAACAGGGCACGGTCAGCCCCAGCATTTT. The encoded protein is CASSQAGTGHGQPQHF.